This T cell receptor beta chain is from a study of T cells in Graves' hyperthyroidism and ophthalmopathy. Hyperthyroidism in the patients, aged 18 to 65, was newly diagnosed and under 2 months in duration. Patients showing uncontrolled infection, other autoimmune disease, pregnancy or lactation were ineligible. The study based diagnoses on clinical symptoms, serum thyroxine and TRAb, thyroid ultrasound and orbital computed tomography. This clonotype was observed many times. The antigen is undetermined. Regions amplified from RNA transcripts were the TCR beta CDR3 regions. During a first-round RT-PCR of the TCR CDR3, the HTBI primer set was used. TCRdb processed the multiplex PCR reads anew with MiXCR; each CDR3 protein has one entry. The sample has a few hundred thousand distinct CDR3 sequences; around 16% are singletons. Overall study findings and caveats: Appearing also in blood were most of the thyroid clonotypes expanded above 0.001.

Germline-derived CDR1 and CDR2 are SNHLY and FYNNEI. The CDR3 covers 14 residues. Germline trimming cut 7 bases from V and 6 bases from J; bases unmatched to any gene: 8. This chain links TRBV2 with TRBJ2-1, with 8 bases lining up with TRBD2. Sequences were obtained from blood. The sequence derives from a woman in her 30s with Graves' hyperthyroidism. CDR3 protein: CASTGTRTVNEQFF. CDR3 in DNA: TGTGCCAGCACAGGGACTAGGACTGTCAATGAGCAGTTCTTC.